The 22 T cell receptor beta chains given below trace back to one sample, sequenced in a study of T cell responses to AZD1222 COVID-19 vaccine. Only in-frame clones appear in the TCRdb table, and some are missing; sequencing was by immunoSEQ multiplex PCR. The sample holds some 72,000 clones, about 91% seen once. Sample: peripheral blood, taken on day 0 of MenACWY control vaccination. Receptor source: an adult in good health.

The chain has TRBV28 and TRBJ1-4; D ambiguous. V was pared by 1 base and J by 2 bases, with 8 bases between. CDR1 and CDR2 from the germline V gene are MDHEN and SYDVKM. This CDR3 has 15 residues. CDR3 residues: CASSLFGWTNEKLFF. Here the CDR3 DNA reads TGTGCCAGCAGTTTATTCGGGTGGACTAATGAAAAACTGTTTTTT.

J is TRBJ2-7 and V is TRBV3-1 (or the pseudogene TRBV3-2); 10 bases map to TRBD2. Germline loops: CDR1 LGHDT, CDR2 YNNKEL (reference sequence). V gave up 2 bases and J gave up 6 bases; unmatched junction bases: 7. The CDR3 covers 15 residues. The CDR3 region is CASSQLASGSGEQYF. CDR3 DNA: TGTGCCAGCAGCCAACTGGCTAGCGGGAGTGGCGAGCAGTACTTC.

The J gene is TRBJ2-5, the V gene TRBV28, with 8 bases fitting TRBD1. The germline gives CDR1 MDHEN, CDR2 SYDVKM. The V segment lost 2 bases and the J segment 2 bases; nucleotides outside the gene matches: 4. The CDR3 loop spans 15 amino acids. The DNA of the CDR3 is TGTGCCAGCAGTTTAAGGACAGGGATACAAGAGACCCAGTACTTC. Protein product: CASSLRTGIQETQYF.

The CDR3 DNA follows: TGCGCCAGCAGTGGCAGCGGGGGGACCGGGGAGCTGTTTTTT. Translating it yields CASSGSGGTGELFF. The V and J genes are TRBV10-1 and TRBJ2-2; 9 nucleotides align to TRBD2. V lost 4 bases to trimming and J lost 5 bases; unmatched junction nucleotides: 2. The CDR3 runs 14 residues. Per germline, CDR1 WNHNN and CDR2 SYGVQD (reference sequence).

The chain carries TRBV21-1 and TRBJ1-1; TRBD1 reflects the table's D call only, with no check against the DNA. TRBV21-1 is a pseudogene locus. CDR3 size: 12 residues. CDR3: CAARRGNTEAFF. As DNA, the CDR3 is TGTGCCGCGAGAAGGGGGAACACTGAAGCTTTCTTT.

Here the CDR3 reads CASSPPAFYGYTF. Here the CDR3 DNA reads TGTGCCAGCAGCCCCCCCGCCTTCTATGGCTACACCTTC. The rearrangement uses TRBV12-3 or TRBV12-4 and TRBJ1-2; D remains unclear. The germline V and J ends were trimmed by 6 bases and 4 bases, with 12 bases remaining between them. This CDR3 contains 13 residues.

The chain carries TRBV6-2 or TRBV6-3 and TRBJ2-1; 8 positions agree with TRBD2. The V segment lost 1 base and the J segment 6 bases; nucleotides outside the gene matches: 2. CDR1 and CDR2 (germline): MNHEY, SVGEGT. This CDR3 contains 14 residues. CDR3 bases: TGTGCCAGCAGTTACTTAGCGGGATCCAATGAGCAGTTCTTC. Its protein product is CASSYLAGSNEQFF.

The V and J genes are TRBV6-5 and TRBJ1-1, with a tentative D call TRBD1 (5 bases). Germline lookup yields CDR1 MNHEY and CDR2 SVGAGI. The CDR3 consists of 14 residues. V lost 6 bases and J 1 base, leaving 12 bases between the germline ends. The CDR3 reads CASSPLTGNTEAFF. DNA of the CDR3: TGTGCCAGCAGCCCATTAACAGGGAACACTGAAGCTTTCTTT.

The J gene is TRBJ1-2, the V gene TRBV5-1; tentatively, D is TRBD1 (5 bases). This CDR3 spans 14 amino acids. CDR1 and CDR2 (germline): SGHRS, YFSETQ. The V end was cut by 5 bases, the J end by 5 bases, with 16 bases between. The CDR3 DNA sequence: TGCGCCAGCAGGATCGGGACGACAGTTTATGGCTACACCTTC. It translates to CASRIGTTVYGYTF.

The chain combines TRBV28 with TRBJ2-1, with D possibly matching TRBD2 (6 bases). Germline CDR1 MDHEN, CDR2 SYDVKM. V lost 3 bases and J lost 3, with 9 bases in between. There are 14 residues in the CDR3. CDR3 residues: CASSLGTDYNEQFF. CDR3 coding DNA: TGTGCCAGCAGTTTGGGGACTGACTACAATGAGCAGTTCTTC.

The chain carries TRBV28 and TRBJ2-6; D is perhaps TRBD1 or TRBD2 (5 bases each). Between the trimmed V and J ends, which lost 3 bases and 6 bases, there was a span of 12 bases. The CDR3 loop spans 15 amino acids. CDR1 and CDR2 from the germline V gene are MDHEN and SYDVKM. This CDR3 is CASSFNGGEANVLTF. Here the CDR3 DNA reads TGTGCCAGCAGTTTTAATGGGGGAGAGGCCAACGTCCTGACTTTC.

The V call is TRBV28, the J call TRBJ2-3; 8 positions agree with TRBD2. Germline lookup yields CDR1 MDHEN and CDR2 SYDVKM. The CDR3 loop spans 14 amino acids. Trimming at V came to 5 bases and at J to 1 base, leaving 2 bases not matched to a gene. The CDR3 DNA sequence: TGTGCCAGCAGTCGGGGGGGGCGCACAGATACGCAGTATTTT. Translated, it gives CASSRGGRTDTQYF.

The CDR3, as DNA: TGTGCCAGCAGCGCCCTGGGCCGCCTAGGGGAGACCCAGTACTTC. This codes for CASSALGRLGETQYF. The chain carries TRBV6-2 or TRBV6-3 and TRBJ2-5; no reliable D call. V lost 6 bases to trimming and J lost 5 bases, with 19 bases between them. The CDR3 contains 15 residues. CDR1 MNHEY and CDR2 SVGEGT come from the germline V gene.

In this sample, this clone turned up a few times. CDR3 nucleotide sequence: TGTGCCAGCAGCCAACTTAGCGGGTTGGCCCTCTACAATGAGCAGTTCTTC. This sequence encodes CASSQLSGLALYNEQFF. This chain connects TRBV14 to TRBJ2-1; 7 positions match TRBD2. J was trimmed by 3 bases and V by 2 bases; bases with no gene match: 10. The CDR3 is 17 amino acids. Germline V gives CDR1 SGHDN, CDR2 FVKESK.

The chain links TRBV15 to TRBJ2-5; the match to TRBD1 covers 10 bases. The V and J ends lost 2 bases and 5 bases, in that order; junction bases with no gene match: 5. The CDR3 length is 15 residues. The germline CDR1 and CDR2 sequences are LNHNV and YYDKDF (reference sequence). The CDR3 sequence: CATSRSGQGLETQYF. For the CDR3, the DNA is TGTGCCACCAGCAGATCGGGACAGGGGCTTGAGACCCAGTACTTC.

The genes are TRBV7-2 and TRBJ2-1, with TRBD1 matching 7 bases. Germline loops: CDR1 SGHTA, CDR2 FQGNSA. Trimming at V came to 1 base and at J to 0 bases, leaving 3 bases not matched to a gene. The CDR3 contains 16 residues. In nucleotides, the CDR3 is TGTGCCAGCAGCTTAGACGACAGGGCCTCCTACAATGAGCAGTTCTTC. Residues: CASSLDDRASYNEQFF.

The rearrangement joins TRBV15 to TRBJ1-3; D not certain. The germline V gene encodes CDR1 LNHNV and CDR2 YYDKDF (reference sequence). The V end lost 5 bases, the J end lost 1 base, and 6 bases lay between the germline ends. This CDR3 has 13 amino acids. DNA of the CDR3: TGTGCCACCAGCCCCGGTTCTGGAAACACCATATATTTT. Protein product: CATSPGSGNTIYF. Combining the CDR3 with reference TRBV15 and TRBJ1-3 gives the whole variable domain DAMVIQNPRYQVTQFGKPVTLSCSQTLNHNVMYWYQQKSSQAPKLLFHYYDKDFNNEADTPDNFQSRRPNTSFCFLDIRSPGLGDTAMYLCATSPGSGNTIYFGEGSWLTVV.

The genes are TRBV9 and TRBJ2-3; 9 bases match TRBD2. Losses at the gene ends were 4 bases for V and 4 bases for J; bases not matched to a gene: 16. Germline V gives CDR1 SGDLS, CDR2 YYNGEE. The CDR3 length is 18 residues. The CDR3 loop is CASSPPLIAGVVADTQYF. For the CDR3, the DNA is TGTGCCAGCAGCCCACCTTTAATAGCGGGAGTGGTAGCAGATACGCAGTATTTT.

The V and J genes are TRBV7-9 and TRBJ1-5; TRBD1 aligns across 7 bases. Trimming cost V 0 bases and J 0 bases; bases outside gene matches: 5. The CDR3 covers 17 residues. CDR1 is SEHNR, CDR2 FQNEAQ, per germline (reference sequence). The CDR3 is CASSLAGGQYSNQPQHF. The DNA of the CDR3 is TGTGCCAGCAGCTTAGCGGGGGGACAGTATAGCAATCAGCCCCAGCATTTT.

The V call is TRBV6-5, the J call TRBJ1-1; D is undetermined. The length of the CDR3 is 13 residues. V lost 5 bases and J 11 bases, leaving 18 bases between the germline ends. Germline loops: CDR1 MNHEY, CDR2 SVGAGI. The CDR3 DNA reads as TGTGCCAGCAGTCCCGAGTACCGGGCGGTGGCTTTCTTT. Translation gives CASSPEYRAVAFF.

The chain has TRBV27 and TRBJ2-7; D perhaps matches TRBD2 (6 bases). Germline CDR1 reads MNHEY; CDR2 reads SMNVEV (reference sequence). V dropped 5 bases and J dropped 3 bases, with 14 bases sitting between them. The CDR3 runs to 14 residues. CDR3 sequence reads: CASSLRLGGYEQYF. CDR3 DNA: TGTGCCAGCAGTCTCCGACTAGGAGGCTACGAGCAGTACTTC.

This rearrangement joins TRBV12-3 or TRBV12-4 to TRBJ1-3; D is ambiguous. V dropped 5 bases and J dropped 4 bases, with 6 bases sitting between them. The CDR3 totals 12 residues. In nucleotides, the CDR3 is TGTGCCAGCAGTACTCACGGAAACACCATATATTTT. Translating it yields CASSTHGNTIYF.